The next 26 T cell receptor beta chains were all read from a single sample in a study of T cell responses to AZD1222 COVID-19 vaccine. Profiling relied on immunoSEQ multiplex PCR, and the TCRdb table lists in-frame clones only, not all of them. Here the sample spans about 84,000 clones, roughly 88% being singletons. Here the sequenced sample was peripheral blood, taken 28 days after the second AZD1222 dose. The receptors were sampled from an adult who received the AZD1222 COVID-19 vaccine.

The rearrangement uses TRBV6-5 and TRBJ2-7; possible D gene TRBD1, 5 bases. V was shortened by 2 bases and J by 6 bases, with 11 bases between the two germline ends. This CDR3 comprises 13 residues. Germline-derived CDR1 and CDR2 are MNHEY and SVGAGI. The DNA of the CDR3 is TGTGCCAGCAGTTACCAGGGTTTCGGCGAGCAGTACTTC. Amino acids: CASSYQGFGEQYF.

The chain carries TRBV11-2 and TRBJ2-5; a possible D gene is TRBD2 (5 bases). Trimming took off 0 bases at V and 5 bases at J, with 7 bases between the two ends. Germline CDR1 SGHAT, CDR2 FQNNGV. This CDR3 has 13 amino acids. This chain's CDR3 is CASSLEERETQYF. DNA for the CDR3: TGTGCCAGCAGCTTAGAAGAGCGGGAGACCCAGTACTTC.

The chain combines TRBV14 with TRBJ2-1, with unresolved D. Trimming cost V 2 bases and J 4 bases, with 12 bases left between them. This CDR3 comprises 15 residues. CDR1 is SGHDN, CDR2 FVKESK, per germline. The CDR3 region is CASSQLVALYNEQFF. The CDR3 nucleotides read TGTGCCAGCAGCCAATTGGTCGCCCTATACAATGAGCAGTTCTTC.

This sequence joins TRBV10-1 and TRBJ2-2, with no clear D. The CDR3 has 12 amino acids. Trimming cost V 2 bases and J 3 bases, with 1 base left between them. Germline CDR1 is WNHNN and CDR2 is SYGVQD (reference sequence). This CDR3 is CASSEDTGELFF. CDR3 nucleotide sequence: TGCGCCAGCAGTGAGGACACCGGGGAGCTGTTTTTT.

The chain combines TRBV11-2 with TRBJ2-7, with TRBD1 matching 9 bases. Germline lookup yields CDR1 SGHAT and CDR2 FQNNGV. Losses at the gene ends were 4 bases for V and 5 bases for J; bases not matched to a gene: 9. CDR3 length: 15 amino acids. The CDR3, as DNA: TGTGCCAGCAGCTCCGGGACAGGGAATTTCCACGAGCAGTACTTC. Translation: CASSSGTGNFHEQYF.

The rearrangement links TRBV7-2 to TRBJ1-1; D remains unclear. Germline V gene data show CDR1 as SGHTA and CDR2 as FQGNSA. Trimming took 1 base from V and 3 from J, leaving 6 bases between them. The CDR3 length is 13 residues. The DNA of the CDR3 is TGTGCCAGCAGCTTAGTGGCGGACACTGAAGCTTTCTTT. It specifies CASSLVADTEAFF.

This sequence joins TRBV3-1 (or the pseudogene TRBV3-2) and TRBJ1-5; D gene uncertain. Between the trimmed V and J ends, which lost 0 bases and 0 bases, there was a span of 3 bases. The CDR3 consists of 14 residues. Germline V gene sequence: CDR1 LGHDT, CDR2 YNNKEL (reference sequence). The CDR3 loop is CASSQDSSNQPQHF. The CDR3 bases are TGTGCCAGCAGCCAAGACAGTAGCAATCAGCCCCAGCATTTT.

On this clone: One junction end does not reproduce the germline sequence, and a read error may be involved. V usage is TRBV5-4 and J usage is TRBJ1-1; D perhaps matches TRBD1 (5 bases). In germline, CDR1 is SGHNT, CDR2 YYREEE (reference sequence). This CDR3 has 13 amino acids. The CDR3 coding sequence is TGTGCCAGCAGCTCTGGGGCACACACCGAAGCTTTCTTT. It specifies CASSSGAHTEAFF.

V and J are TRBV29-1 and TRBJ1-1, with a tentative D call TRBD1 (6 bases). V was pared by 4 bases and J by 4 bases, with 10 bases between. CDR1 and CDR2 (germline): SQVTM, ANQGSEA. The CDR3 has 12 amino acids. The CDR3 reads CSVVEQGTEAFF. In DNA form, the CDR3 reads TGCAGCGTTGTTGAACAGGGCACTGAAGCTTTCTTT.

The chain links TRBV11-1 to TRBJ1-5; D gene unclear. CDR1 and CDR2 from the germline V gene are SGHAT and FQDESV (reference sequence). The ends were cut back, 3 bases at V and 3 bases at J, with 12 bases in the middle. The CDR3 loop spans 15 amino acids. The CDR3: CASSFSAGDNQPQHF. DNA of the CDR3: TGTGCCAGCAGCTTCTCGGCGGGAGACAATCAGCCCCAGCATTTT.

The chain is built from TRBV11-2 and TRBJ2-1; D remains ambiguous. Trimming removed 2 bases at V and 6 bases at J, with 5 bases between. From germline, CDR1 is SGHAT and CDR2 FQNNGV. The CDR3 is made up of 12 amino acids. CDR3 DNA sequence: TGTGCCAGCAGCTTACCCGTCAATGAGCAGTTCTTC. Its translation is CASSLPVNEQFF.

This chain uses TRBV6-5 with TRBJ2-5; maybe TRBD1 (5 bases). The CDR3 length is 12 residues. From germline, CDR1 is MNHEY and CDR2 SVGAGI. The germline V and J ends were trimmed by 10 bases and 6 bases, with 15 bases remaining between them. In DNA, the CDR3 is TGTGCCACTCAAGGCAGGGAAAAGACCCAGTACTTC. Translated, it gives CATQGREKTQYF.

This rearrangement joins TRBV19 to TRBJ1-5; a weak D match, TRBD1 (5 bases). The CDR3 contains 14 residues. Trimming removed 5 bases from V and 5 bases from J, with 13 bases in between. The germline V gene encodes CDR1 LNHDA and CDR2 SQIVND (reference sequence). The CDR3 spells CASSPATGDQPQHF. The CDR3, as DNA: TGTGCCAGTAGTCCCGCCACGGGGGATCAGCCCCAGCATTTT.

J is TRBJ2-1 and V is TRBV7-6; D might be TRBD1 (6 bases). V lost 1 base to trimming and J lost 4 bases, with 11 bases between them. Germline-derived CDR1 and CDR2 are SGHVS and FNYEAQ. The CDR3 runs 15 residues. In nucleotides, the CDR3 is TGTGCCAGCAGCTTAGGGCAGGGGCGATACAATGAGCAGTTCTTC. Protein sequence: CASSLGQGRYNEQFF.

V usage is TRBV4-2 and J usage is TRBJ2-7; TRBD2 matches 11 bases. V dropped 3 bases and J dropped 1; count of bases not matched to a gene: 5. This CDR3 has 16 amino acids. Germline CDR1 is LGHNA and CDR2 is YNFKEQ. In DNA, the CDR3 is TGTGCCAGCAGCCAGGGGACTAGCGGAGATTCCTACGAGCAGTACTTC. Its translation: CASSQGTSGDSYEQYF.

The rearrangement links TRBV3-1 (or the pseudogene TRBV3-2) to TRBJ1-2; D unresolved. Germline CDR1 LGHDT, CDR2 YNNKEL (reference sequence). The CDR3 has 12 residues. The V end lost 3 bases, the J end lost 2 bases, and 4 bases lay between the germline ends. The DNA of the CDR3 is TGTGCCAGCAGCCAGTTGAACTATGGCTACACCTTC. As protein: CASSQLNYGYTF.

This chain connects TRBV28 to TRBJ2-2; perhaps TRBD2 as D (5 bases). V lost 2 bases to trimming and J lost 3 bases, with 10 bases between them. CDR1 and CDR2 (germline): MDHEN, SYDVKM. The CDR3 extends over 15 amino acids. The CDR3 is CASSLAGRHTGELFF. CDR3 DNA sequence: TGTGCCAGCAGTTTAGCGGGTCGGCACACCGGGGAGCTGTTTTTT. Drawing the rest from reference TRBV28 and TRBJ2-2, the complete variable domain is DVKVTQSSRYLVKRTGEKVFLECVQDMDHENMFWYRQDPGLGLRLIYFSYDVKMKEKGDIPEGYSVSREKKERFSLILESASTNQTSMYLCASSLAGRHTGELFFGEGSRLTVL.

The chain has TRBV19 and TRBJ1-6; D gene unclear. Trimming took off 7 bases at V and 10 bases at J, with 17 bases between the two ends. Germline CDR1 LNHDA, CDR2 SQIVND (reference sequence). This CDR3 is 14 amino acids long. CDR3 region: CASTPGRAPSPLHF. DNA of the CDR3: TGTGCCAGTACCCCGGGTAGGGCGCCCTCACCCCTCCACTTT. The full variable domain, with the rest looked up from reference TRBV19 and TRBJ1-6, is DGGITQSPKYLFRKEGQNVTLSCEQNLNHDAMYWYRQDPGQGLRLIYYSQIVNDFQKGDIAEGYSVSREKKESFPLTVTSAQKNPTAFYLCASTPGRAPSPLHFGNGTRLTVT.

The chain uses TRBV3-1 (or the pseudogene TRBV3-2) and TRBJ2-1, with a weak D call TRBD2 (6 bases). Looked up from germline, CDR1 is LGHDT and CDR2 is YNNKEL (reference sequence). The length of the CDR3 is 16 residues. With 2 bases removed from V and 9 bases from J, the gap between germline ends came to 20 bases. CDR3 nucleotide sequence: TGTGCCAGCAGCCAAACCGGGACTGGGTCGTCGGGTGAGCAGTTCTTC. This codes for CASSQTGTGSSGEQFF.

The chain uses TRBV7-9 and TRBJ2-5, with a tentative D call TRBD2 (6 bases). From germline, CDR1 is SEHNR and CDR2 FQNEAQ (reference sequence). V was trimmed by 0 bases and J by 5 bases, leaving 10 bases between them. This CDR3 contains 14 residues. The CDR3 loop is CASSLAMGRETQYF. DNA of the CDR3: TGTGCCAGCAGCTTAGCGATGGGGAGGGAGACCCAGTACTTC.

The DNA for the CDR3 is TGTGCCAGCAGTTCTACTCGAGAAACAGATACGCAGTATTTT. It yields the protein CASSSTRETDTQYF. The chain carries TRBV28 and TRBJ2-3; no clear D. This CDR3 has 14 amino acids. The germline V gene has CDR1 MDHEN and CDR2 SYDVKM. V lost 4 bases and J lost 3, with 11 bases in between.

This clone came up once. V is TRBV4-1 and J is TRBJ2-2; 10 nucleotides agree with TRBD2. Germline V gene data show CDR1 as MGHRA and CDR2 as YSYEKL. The J segment lost 1 base and the V segment lost 6 bases, leaving 11 bases of the junction unmatched. The CDR3 runs 18 residues. CDR3 in DNA: TGCGCCAGCAGTCGGACTAGCGGCGGTACCCGGAACACCGGGGAGCTGTTTTTT. It codes for CASSRTSGGTRNTGELFF.

V gene TRBV6-6 combines with J gene TRBJ1-5, with D unclear. Germline V gives CDR1 MNHNY, CDR2 SVGAGI (reference sequence). This CDR3 region has 14 residues. The V gene lost 5 bases and the J gene lost 5 bases, with 13 bases spanning the gap. The CDR3 DNA reads as TGTGCCAGCAGTGCTGAACCGAGGTATCAGCCCCAGCATTTT. Its protein product is CASSAEPRYQPQHF.

The V call is TRBV11-1, the J call TRBJ2-5; 8 bases fit TRBD1. This CDR3 contains 13 residues. CDR1 and CDR2 (germline): SGHAT, FQDESV (reference sequence). Unmatched junction bases numbered 6, after V lost 4 bases and J lost 8 bases. Here the CDR3 DNA reads TGTGCCAGCAGCTCGGACAGGGACGGAACCCAGTACTTC. Translated: CASSSDRDGTQYF.

This chain uses TRBV6-6 with TRBJ2-3; no clear D. V was trimmed by 4 bases and J by 0 bases, leaving 8 bases between them. Looked up from germline, CDR1 is MNHNY and CDR2 is SVGAGI (reference sequence). The CDR3 loop spans 14 amino acids. The chain's CDR3 is CASSWITSTDTQYF. The CDR3 DNA reads as TGTGCCAGCAGTTGGATCACTAGCACAGATACGCAGTATTTT.

The chain links TRBV2 to TRBJ1-1; 7 bases match TRBD1. CDR3 length: 12 amino acids. Germline V gives CDR1 SNHLY, CDR2 FYNNEI. J lost 5 bases, V lost 6 bases, and 3 bases had no gene match. The CDR3 spells CASSPGGTEAFF. CDR3 sequence (DNA): TGTGCCAGCAGCCCAGGGGGTACTGAAGCTTTCTTT.